This T cell receptor (beta chain) was captured by sequencing in a study of cytomegalovirus exposure and HLA in healthy donors. Whole-study findings and limits: When presence/absence was analysed, sequencing depth was taken to be roughly uniform across donors.

J gave up 6 bases and V 6 bases, and 6 bases lay outside the gene matches. The CDR3 has 14 amino acids. The V gene's germline CDR1 is SNHLY and CDR2 FYNNEI. About this clone itself: As yet, its antigen is unknown.

The study ran its PCR with 60 Vbeta and 13 Jbeta primers. Clones were sequenced by immunoSEQ multiplex PCR, and TCRdb holds only the in-frame ones, with some missing. Of 65,000 to 95,000 clones listed, less than 85% were seen once; the top ten hold 13%. The origin of this receptor is a human donor in good health. The chain is built from TRBV2 and TRBJ1-5; 9 nucleotides align to TRBD1. Sequences were obtained from PBMCs. The DNA for the CDR3 is TGTGCCAGCAGAGACAGGGGGAGATTTCAGCCCCAGCATTTT. Residues: CASRDRGRFQPQHF.